This entry features one T cell receptor beta chain sequence. Its specificity is not known. Profiled with immunoSEQ multiplex PCR; TCRdb holds only in-frame clones, not every one. Of hundreds of thousands of clones listed, roughly 90% were seen once; the top ten hold around 5.3%. This CDR3 comprises 14 residues. Germline V lookup: CDR1 SGHDT, CDR2 YYEEEE. V was pared by 0 bases and J by 8 bases, with 14 bases between. The source of the sample is a study of Ad26.COV2.S vaccination and SARS-CoV-2 variants. Study background: The vaccine Ad26.COV2.S was put into the muscle once, or twice with 56 days between. Findings of the study overall: People who got the vaccine had more spike-specific TCR breadth than people who got placebo.

Treatment in this sample: around 19 received Ad26.COV2.S at low or high dose, single or two shots; about five received placebo; per-sample allocation not given. On day 63 after the first injection, vaccine and placebo recipients gave samples. Source: peripheral blood, taken in a trial of Ad26.COV2.S vaccine versus placebo. This chain links TRBV5-6 with TRBJ1-2, with a tentative D call TRBD1 (5 bases). This clonotype originated in a person aged 18-60 years who received the Ad26.COV2.S COVID-19 vaccine or a placebo. This chain's CDR3 is CASSLVPGGSGYTF. Written as DNA, the CDR3 is TGTGCCAGCAGCTTGGTCCCCGGGGGTAGCGGCTACACCTTC.